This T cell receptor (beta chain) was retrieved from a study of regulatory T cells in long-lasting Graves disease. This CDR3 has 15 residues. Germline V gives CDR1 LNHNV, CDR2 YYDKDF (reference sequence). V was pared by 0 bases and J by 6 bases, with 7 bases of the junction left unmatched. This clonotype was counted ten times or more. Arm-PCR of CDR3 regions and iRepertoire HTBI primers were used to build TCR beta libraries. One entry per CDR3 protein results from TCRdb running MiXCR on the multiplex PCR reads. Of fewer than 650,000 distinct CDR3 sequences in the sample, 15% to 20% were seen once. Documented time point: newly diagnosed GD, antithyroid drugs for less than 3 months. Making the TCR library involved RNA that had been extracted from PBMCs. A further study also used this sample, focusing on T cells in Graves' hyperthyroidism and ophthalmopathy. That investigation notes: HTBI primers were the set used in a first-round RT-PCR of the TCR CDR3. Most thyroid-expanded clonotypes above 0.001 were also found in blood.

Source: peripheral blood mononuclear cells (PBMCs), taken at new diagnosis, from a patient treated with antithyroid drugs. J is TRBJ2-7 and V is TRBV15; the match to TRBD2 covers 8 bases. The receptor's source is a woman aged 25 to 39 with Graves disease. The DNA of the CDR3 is TGTGCCACCAGCAGAGATTCGGGAGGGCCTTCCGAGCAGTACTTC. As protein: CATSRDSGGPSEQYF.